The clone carrying this T cell receptor (beta chain) has ten or more counts. The antigen is undetermined. The data belong to a study of response to subunit inactivated influenza vaccine. Study outcomes and limitations: The authors suggested that every seasonal influenza vaccination recruits few new T cells.

The CDR3 runs to 15 residues. Trimming took 2 bases from V and 7 from J, leaving 12 bases between them. Germline CDR1 reads LGHNA; CDR2 reads YSLEER. Using its own MiXCR run on the RT-PCR reads, TCRdb lists one record per CDR3 protein. The data hold a few hundred thousand distinct CDR3 sequences, with approximately 7.7% observed a single time. This clonotype originated in a man aged 45 to 70 who received an inactivated influenza vaccine. The J gene is TRBJ1-6, the V gene TRBV4-3, with D perhaps TRBD1 (6 bases). The material sequenced was PBMCs from blood, taken around 25 months after vaccination. The CDR3 DNA follows: TGCGCCAGCAGCCAACACAGGGCTCGGAATTCACCCCTCCACTTT. It yields the protein CASSQHRARNSPLHF.